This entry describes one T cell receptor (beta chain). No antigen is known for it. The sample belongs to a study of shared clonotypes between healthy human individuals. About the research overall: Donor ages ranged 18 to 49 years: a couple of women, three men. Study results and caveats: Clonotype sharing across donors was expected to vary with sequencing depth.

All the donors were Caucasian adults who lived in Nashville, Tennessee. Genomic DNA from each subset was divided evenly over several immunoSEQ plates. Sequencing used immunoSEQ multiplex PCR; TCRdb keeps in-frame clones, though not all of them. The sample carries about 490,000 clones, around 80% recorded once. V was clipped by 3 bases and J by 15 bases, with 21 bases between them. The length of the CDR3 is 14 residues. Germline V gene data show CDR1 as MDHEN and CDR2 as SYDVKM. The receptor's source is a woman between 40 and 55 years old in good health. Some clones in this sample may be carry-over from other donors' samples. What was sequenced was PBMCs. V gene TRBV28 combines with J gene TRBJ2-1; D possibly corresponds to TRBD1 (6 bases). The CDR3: CASSFPGDISRLFF. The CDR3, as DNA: TGTGCCAGCAGTTTCCCCGGGGACATTTCACGTCTGTTCTTC.